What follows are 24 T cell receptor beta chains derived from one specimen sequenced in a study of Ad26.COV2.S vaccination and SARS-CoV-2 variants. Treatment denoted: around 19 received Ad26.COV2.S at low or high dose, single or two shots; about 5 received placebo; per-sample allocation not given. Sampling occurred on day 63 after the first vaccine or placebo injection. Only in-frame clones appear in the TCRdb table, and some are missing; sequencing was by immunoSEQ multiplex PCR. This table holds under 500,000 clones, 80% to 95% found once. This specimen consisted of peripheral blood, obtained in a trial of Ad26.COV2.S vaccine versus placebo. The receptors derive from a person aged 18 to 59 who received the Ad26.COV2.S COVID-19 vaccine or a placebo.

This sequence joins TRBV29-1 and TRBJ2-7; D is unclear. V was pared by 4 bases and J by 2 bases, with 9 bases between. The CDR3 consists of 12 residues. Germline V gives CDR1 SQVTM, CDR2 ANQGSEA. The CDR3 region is CSVVDSPYEQYF. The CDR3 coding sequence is TGCAGCGTTGTCGATAGTCCCTACGAGCAGTACTTC.

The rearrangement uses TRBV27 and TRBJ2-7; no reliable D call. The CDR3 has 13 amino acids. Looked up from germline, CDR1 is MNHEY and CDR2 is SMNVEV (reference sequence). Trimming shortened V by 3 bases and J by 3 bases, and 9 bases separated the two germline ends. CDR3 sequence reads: CASSLVGGYEQYF. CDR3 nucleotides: TGTGCCAGCAGTTTGGTCGGCGGCTACGAGCAGTACTTC.

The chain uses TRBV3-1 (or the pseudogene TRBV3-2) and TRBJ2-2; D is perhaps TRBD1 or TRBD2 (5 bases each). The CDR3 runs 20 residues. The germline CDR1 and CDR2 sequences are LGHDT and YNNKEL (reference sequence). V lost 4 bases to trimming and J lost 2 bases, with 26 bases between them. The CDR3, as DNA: TGTGCCAGCAGCCCTGCAAGTAAAAGCCGGGTCAGGGACAACACCGGGGAGCTGTTTTTT. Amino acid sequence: CASSPASKSRVRDNTGELFF.

CDR3 residues: CASITAGGSGELFF. CDR3 nucleotides: TGTGCCAGCATTACAGCGGGAGGTTCCGGGGAGCTGTTTTTT. V usage is TRBV6-6 and J usage is TRBJ2-2, with TRBD2 matching over 9 bases. The CDR3 contains 14 residues. The V and J ends lost 7 bases and 6 bases, in that order; junction bases with no gene match: 6. Germline assignment: CDR1 MNHNY and CDR2 SVGAGI (reference sequence).

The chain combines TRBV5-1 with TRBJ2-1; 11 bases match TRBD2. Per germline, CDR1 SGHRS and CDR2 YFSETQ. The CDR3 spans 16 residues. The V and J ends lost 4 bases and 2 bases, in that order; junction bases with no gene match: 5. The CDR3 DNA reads TGCGCCAGCAGCGGCGTACTAGCGGGGGCCTACAATGAGCAGTTCTTC. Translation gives CASSGVLAGAYNEQFF.

This CDR3 reads CASSAMDRYQETQYF. CDR3 DNA sequence: TGTGCCAGCAGTGCAATGGACAGGTACCAAGAGACCCAGTACTTC. The V gene is TRBV27, the J gene TRBJ2-5, with 7 bases fitting TRBD1. This CDR3 contains 15 residues. Looked up from germline, CDR1 is MNHEY and CDR2 is SMNVEV (reference sequence). The ends lost 5 bases at V and 0 bases at J; junction bases unmatched: 6.

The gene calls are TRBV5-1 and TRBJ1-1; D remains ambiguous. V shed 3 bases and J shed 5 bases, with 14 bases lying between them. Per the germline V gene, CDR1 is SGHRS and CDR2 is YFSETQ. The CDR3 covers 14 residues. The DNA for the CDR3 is TGCGCCAGCAGCTCCTATACCGGGGAGACTGAAGCTTTCTTT. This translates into CASSSYTGETEAFF. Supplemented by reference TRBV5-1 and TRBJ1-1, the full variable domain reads KAGVTQTPRYLIKTRGQQVTLSCSPISGHRSVSWYQQTPGQGLQFLFEYFSETQRNKGNFPGRFSGRQFSNSRSEMNVSTLELGDSALYLCASSSYTGETEAFFGQGTRLTVV.

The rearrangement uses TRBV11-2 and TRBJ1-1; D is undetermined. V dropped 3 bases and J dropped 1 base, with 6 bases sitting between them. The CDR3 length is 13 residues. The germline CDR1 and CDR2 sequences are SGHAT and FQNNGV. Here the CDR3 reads CASSLTENTEAFF. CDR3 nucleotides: TGTGCCAGCAGCTTGACCGAGAACACTGAAGCTTTCTTT.

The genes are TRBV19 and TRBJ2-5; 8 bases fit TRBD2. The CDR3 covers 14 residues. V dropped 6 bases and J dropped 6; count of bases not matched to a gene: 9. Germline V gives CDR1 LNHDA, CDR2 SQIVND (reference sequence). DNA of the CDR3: TGTGCCAGTAGACAACCGGGACTAGGAAAGACCCAGTACTTC. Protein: CASRQPGLGKTQYF.

CDR3 sequence: CASSWGTSGGTNEQFF. CDR3 sequence (DNA): TGTGCCAGCAGCTGGGGGACTAGCGGGGGTACAAATGAGCAGTTCTTC. The genes are TRBV5-6 and TRBJ2-1; 14 positions agree with TRBD2. Germline lookup yields CDR1 SGHDT and CDR2 YYEEEE. The CDR3 loop spans 16 amino acids. V dropped 3 bases and J dropped 7; count of bases not matched to a gene: 6.

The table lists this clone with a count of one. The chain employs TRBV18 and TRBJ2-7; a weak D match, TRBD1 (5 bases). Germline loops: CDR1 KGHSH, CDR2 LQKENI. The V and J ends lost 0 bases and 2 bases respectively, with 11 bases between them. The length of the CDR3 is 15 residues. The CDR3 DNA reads TGTGCCAGCTCACCACCGGGGCTAGAAGCCTACGAGCAGTACTTC. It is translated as CASSPPGLEAYEQYF.

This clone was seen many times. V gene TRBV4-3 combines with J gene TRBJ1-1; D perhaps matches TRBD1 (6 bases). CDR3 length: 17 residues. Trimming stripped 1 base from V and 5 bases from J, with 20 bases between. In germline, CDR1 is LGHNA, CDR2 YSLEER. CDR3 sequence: CASSQGFQQGRRTEAFF. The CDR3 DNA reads TGCGCCAGCAGCCAAGGATTTCAACAGGGTCGGAGAACTGAAGCTTTCTTT.

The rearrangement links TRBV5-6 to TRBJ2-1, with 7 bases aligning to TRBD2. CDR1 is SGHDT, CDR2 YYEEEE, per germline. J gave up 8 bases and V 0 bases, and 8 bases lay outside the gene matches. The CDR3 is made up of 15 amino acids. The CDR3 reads CASSLGIAGGDEQFF. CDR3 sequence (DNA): TGTGCCAGCAGCTTGGGAATAGCGGGTGGCGATGAGCAGTTCTTC.

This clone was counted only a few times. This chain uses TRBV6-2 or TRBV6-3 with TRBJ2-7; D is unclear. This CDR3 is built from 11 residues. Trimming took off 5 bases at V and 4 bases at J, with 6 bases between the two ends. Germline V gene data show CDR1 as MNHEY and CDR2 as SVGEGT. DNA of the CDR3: TGTGCCAGCAGTGGCGCTTACGAGCAGTACTTC. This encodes CASSGAYEQYF.

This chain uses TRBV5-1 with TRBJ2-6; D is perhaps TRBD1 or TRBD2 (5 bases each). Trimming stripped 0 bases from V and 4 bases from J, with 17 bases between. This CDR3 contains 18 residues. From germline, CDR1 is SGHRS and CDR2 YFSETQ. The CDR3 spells CASSLGGSAYYGANVLTF. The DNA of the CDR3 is TGCGCCAGCAGCTTGGGGGGGTCCGCTTATTACGGGGCCAACGTCCTGACTTTC.

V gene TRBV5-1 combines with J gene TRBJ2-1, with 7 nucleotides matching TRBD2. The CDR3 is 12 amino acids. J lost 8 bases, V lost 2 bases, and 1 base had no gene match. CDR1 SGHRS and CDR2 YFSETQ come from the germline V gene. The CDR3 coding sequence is TGCGCCAGCAGCTTCCGGGAGGATGAGCAGTTCTTC. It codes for CASSFREDEQFF.

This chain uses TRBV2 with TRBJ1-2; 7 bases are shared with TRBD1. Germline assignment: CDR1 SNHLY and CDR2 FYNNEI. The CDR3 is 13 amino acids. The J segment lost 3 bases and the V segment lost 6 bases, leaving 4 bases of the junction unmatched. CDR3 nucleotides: TGTGCCAGCAGCGGACAGGTCGACTATGGCTACACCTTC. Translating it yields CASSGQVDYGYTF.

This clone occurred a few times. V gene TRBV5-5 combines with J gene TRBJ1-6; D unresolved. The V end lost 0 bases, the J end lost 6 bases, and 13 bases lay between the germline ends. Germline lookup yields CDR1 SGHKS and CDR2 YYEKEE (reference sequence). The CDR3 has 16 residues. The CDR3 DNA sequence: TGTGCCAGCAGCTTGGAGGGAGGTTGGTCTAATTCACCCCTCCACTTT. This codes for CASSLEGGWSNSPLHF.

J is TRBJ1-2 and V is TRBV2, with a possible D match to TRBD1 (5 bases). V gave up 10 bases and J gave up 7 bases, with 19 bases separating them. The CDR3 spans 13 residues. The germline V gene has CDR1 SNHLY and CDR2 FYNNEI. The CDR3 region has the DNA TGTGCCACCTCGGAAGCCGATGGGGGTGGCTACACCTTC. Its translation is CATSEADGGGYTF.

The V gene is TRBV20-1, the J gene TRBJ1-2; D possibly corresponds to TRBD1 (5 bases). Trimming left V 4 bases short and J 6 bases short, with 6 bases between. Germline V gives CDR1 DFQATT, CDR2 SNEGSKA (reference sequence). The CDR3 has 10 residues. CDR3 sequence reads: CSANRNGYTF. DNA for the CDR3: TGCAGTGCTAACAGGAATGGCTACACCTTC.

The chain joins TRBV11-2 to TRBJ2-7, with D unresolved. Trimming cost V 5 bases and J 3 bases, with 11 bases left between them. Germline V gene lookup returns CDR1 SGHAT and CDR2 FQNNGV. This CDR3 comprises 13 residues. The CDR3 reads CASSPTDYYEQYF. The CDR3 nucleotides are TGTGCCAGCAGCCCCACAGATTACTACGAGCAGTACTTC.

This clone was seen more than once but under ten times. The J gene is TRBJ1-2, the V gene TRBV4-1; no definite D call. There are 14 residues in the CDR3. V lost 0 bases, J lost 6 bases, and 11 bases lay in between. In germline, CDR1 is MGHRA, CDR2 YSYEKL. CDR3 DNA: TGCGCCAGCAGCCAAGATGCCGTCATCAATGGCTACACCTTC. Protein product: CASSQDAVINGYTF.

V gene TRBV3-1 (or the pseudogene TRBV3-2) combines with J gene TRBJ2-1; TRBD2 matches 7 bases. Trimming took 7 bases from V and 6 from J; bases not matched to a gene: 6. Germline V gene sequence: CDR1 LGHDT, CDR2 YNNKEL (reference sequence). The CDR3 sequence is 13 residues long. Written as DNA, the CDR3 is TGTGCCAGCACCCGGGGGGTGGGCAATGAGCAGTTCTTC. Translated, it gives CASTRGVGNEQFF.

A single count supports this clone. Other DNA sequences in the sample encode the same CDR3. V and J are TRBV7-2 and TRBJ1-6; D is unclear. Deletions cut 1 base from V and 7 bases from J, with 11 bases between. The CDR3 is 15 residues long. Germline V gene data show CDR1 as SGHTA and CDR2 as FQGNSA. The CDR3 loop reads CASSLGSGLNSPLHF. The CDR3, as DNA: TGTGCCAGCAGCTTAGGTTCAGGTTTGAATTCACCCCTCCACTTT.